The clone carrying this TCR beta chain was counted a few times. Per the germline V gene, CDR1 is SGHTA and CDR2 is FQGNSA. Trimming removed 3 bases at V and 2 bases at J, with 16 bases between. The CDR3 is 17 amino acids. This specimen comes from a study of blood T cells in healthy people across ages. A sample-barcoded 5' primer and a J-beta primer mix were used in a second PCR of roughly 6 to 11 cycles. TCRdb independently ran MiXCR on the 5' RACE reads; one entry per CDR3 protein. The sample has under 2 million distinct CDR3 sequences, approximately 32% seen once. The clonotype originates from a young woman in good health. The chain is built from TRBV7-2 and TRBJ2-2; D is perhaps TRBD1 (6 bases). The sample consisted of blood. In DNA, the CDR3 is TGTGCCAGCAGCTTTATACCGGGACAATTTAACACCGGGGAGCTGTTTTTT. Protein: CASSFIPGQFNTGELFF.